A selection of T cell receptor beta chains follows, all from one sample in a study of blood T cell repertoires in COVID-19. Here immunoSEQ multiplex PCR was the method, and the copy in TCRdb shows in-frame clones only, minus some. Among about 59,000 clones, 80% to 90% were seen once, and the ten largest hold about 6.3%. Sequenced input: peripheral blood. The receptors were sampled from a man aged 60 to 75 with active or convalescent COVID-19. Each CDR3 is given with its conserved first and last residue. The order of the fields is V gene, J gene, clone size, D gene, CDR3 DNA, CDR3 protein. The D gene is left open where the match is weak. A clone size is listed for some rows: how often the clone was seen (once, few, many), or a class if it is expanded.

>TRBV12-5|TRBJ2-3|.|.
TGTGCTAGTGGTAGGAGCACTAGCACAGATACGCAGTATTTT
CASGRSTSTDTQYF
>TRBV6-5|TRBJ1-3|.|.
TGTGCCACTCAGAGAGGGTTCGGAGGGGGAAACACCATATATTTT
CATQRGFGGGNTIYF
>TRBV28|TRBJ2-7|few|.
TGTGCCAGCAGCCTTCGGCGGGACGAGCAGTACTTC
CASSLRRDEQYF
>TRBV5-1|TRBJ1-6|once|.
TGCGCCAGCAGCTTCAGACAAAATAATTCACCCCTCCACTTT
CASSFRQNNSPLHF
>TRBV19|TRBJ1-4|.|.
TGTGCCAGTAATCTCCAAGGGGGAAAACTGTTTTTT
CASNLQGGKLFF
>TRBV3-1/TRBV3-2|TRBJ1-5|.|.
TGTGCCAGCAGTCTAGAAGAGAATCAGCCCCAGCATTTT
CASSLEENQPQHF
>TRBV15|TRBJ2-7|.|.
TGTGCCACCAGCAGAGGTGGGACACGGAATATTTACGAGCAGTACTTC
CATSRGGTRNIYEQYF
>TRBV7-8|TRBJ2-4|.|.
TGTGCCAGCAGCCTAAGACCTCAGGGAAACATTCAGTACTTC
CASSLRPQGNIQYF
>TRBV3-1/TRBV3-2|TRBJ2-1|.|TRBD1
TGTGCCAGCAGCCAACCTGACAGGGGGCGGGAGCAGTTCTTC
CASSQPDRGREQFF
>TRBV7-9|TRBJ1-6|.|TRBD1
TGTGCCAGCACTCCTGGGGACAGGGTTTCTAATTCACCCCTCCACTTT
CASTPGDRVSNSPLHF
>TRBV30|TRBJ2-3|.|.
TGTGCCTGGACCGATGGAAGGGGAACCACAGATACGCAGTATTTT
CAWTDGRGTTDTQYF
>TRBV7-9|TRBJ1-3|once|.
TGTGCCAGCAGCCCTACAGGATACTCTGGAAACACCATATATTTT
CASSPTGYSGNTIYF
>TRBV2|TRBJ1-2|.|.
TGTGCCAGCAACGTCGAGGGTAGCTATGGCTACACCTTC
CASNVEGSYGYTF
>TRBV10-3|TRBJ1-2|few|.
TGTGCCACGCGGAGGGACGGGGTAGCTAACTATGGCTACACCTTC
CATRRDGVANYGYTF
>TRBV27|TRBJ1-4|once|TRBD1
TGTGCCAGCAGTACCGCCGGACAGGGTAATACGCCCCGAAATGAAAAACTGTTTTTT
CASSTAGQGNTPRNEKLFF
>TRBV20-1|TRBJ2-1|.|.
TGCAGTGCTAGTTCAGGGGCTTATTACAATGAGCAGTTCTTC
CSASSGAYYNEQFF
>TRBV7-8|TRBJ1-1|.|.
TGTGCCAGCAGCTTATCTCAGGCGCGGGGTAACACTGAAGCTTTCTTT
CASSLSQARGNTEAFF
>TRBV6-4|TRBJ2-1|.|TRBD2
TGTGCCAGCAGTCCCGGACTAGCGGGGGCCCACCATGAGCAGTTCTTC
CASSPGLAGAHHEQFF
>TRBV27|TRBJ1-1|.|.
TGTGCCAGCAGCCGGTCCGGACAGAAAGCTTTCTTT
CASSRSGQKAFF
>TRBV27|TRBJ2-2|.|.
TGTGCCAGCAGGAGCGACAGGCTAGCGAACACCGGGGAGCTGTTTTTT
CASRSDRLANTGELFF
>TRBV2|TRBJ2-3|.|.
TGTGCCAGCAGTGAGCCTTCGGGGTTCTTCGGCACAGATACGCAGTATTTT
CASSEPSGFFGTDTQYF
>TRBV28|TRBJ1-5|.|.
TGTGCCAGCAGCATGGCATTCCGGGGTAGCAATCAGCCCCAGCATTTT
CASSMAFRGSNQPQHF
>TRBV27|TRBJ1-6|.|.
TGTGCCAGCACGGGTGGGGCTCTAAGCTCACCCCTCCACTTT
CASTGGALSSPLHF
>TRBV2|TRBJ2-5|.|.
TGTGCCAGCAGACGCCGCGGGCCACTTCAGGGGGAGACCCAGTACTTC
CASRRRGPLQGETQYF
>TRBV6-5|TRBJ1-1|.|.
TGTGCCAGCACCCAACCGGGGTCTGGGGCTTTCTTT
CASTQPGSGAFF
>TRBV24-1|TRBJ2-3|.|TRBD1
TGTGCCACCAGTGACAGGGGGAGCGGAGATACGCAGTATTTT
CATSDRGSGDTQYF
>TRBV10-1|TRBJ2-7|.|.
TGCGCCAGCAGTGCGTCCAGGGGAAGCTCCTACGAGCAGTACTTC
CASSASRGSSYEQYF
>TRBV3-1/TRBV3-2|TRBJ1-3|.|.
TGTGCCAGCAGCCAACGGCTGCCGGGTTACTCTGGAAACACCATATATTTT
CASSQRLPGYSGNTIYF
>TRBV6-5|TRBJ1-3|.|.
TGTGCCAGCAAAGATAACTTCTCTGGAAACACCATATATTTT
CASKDNFSGNTIYF
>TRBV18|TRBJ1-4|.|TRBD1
TGTGCCAGCTCACAACCAAACAGGGGGCGTAATGAAAAACTGTTTTTT
CASSQPNRGRNEKLFF
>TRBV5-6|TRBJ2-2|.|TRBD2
TGTGCCAGCAGCTTTTTGACCCGCGGGGGGGCCGGGGAGCTGTTTTTT
CASSFLTRGGAGELFF
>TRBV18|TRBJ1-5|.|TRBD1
TGTGCCAGCTCAGGAACAGGGGCCAATCAGCCCCAGCATTTT
CASSGTGANQPQHF
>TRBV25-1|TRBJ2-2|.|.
TGTGCCAGCAGTGAGCTTCCGGGGAACACCGGGGAGCTGTTTTTT
CASSELPGNTGELFF
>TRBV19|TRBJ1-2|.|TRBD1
TGTGCCAGTAGTACATTAAGGGGGCAACTACATGGCTACACCTTC
CASSTLRGQLHGYTF
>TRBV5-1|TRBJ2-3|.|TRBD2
TGCGCCAGCAGCTTGCCGGGAGGATCGGGTACGCAGTATTTT
CASSLPGGSGTQYF
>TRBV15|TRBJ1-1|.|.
TGTGCCACCAGCAGAGGGGGACAAAGTACCACTGAAGCTTTCTTT
CATSRGGQSTTEAFF
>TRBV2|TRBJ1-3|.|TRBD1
TGTGCCAGTGCTCTCGGGACAGGGTGGGGAAACACCATATATTTT
CASALGTGWGNTIYF
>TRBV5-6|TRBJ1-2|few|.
TGTGCCAGCAGCTTTATCGGGAGGGGCTATGGCTACACCTTC
CASSFIGRGYGYTF
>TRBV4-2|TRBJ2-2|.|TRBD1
TGTGCCAGCAGCCAAGCCAACAGGGGTCCCGGGGAGCTGTTTTTT
CASSQANRGPGELFF
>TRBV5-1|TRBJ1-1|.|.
TGCGCCAGCACTCAGGGAGGGTTGACTGAAGCTTTCTTT
CASTQGGLTEAFF
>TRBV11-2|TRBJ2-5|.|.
TGTGCCAGCAGCTTGGTTGAAAACCCTCGGGAGACCCAGTACTTC
CASSLVENPRETQYF
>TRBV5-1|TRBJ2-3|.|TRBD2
TGCGCCAGCAGCCCCCTAGCGGGAGTAATCCGAGATACGCAGTATTTT
CASSPLAGVIRDTQYF
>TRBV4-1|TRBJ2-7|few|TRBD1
TGCGCCAGCAGCCAAGTGCCGGGACAGGGGGCTTACGAGCAGTACTTC
CASSQVPGQGAYEQYF
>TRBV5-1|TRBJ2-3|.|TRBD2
TGCGCCAGCAGCTTGTTCGGCGGGAGGATCGACACAGATACGCAGTATTTT
CASSLFGGRIDTDTQYF
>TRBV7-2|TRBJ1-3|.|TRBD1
TGTGCCAGCAGCCCCGGGGGGACAGGGGGAAACACCATATATTTT
CASSPGGTGGNTIYF
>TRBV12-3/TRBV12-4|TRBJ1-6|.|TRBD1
TGTGCCAGCGGCCGGGACAGTAATTCACCCCTCCACTTT
CASGRDSNSPLHF
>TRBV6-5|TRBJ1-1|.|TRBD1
TGTGCCAGCAGTCGTGCAGGGGGCACGACTGAAGCTTTCTTT
CASSRAGGTTEAFF
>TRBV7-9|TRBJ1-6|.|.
TGTGCCAGCAGCTTCGAAGCGGGCTCACCCCTCCACTTT
CASSFEAGSPLHF
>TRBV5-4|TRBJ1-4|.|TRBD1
TGTGCCAGCAGCTTGCGGGACAGTAGCGAAAAACTGTTTTTT
CASSLRDSSEKLFF
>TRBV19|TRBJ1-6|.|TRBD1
TGTGCCAGTAGCTCGGGACAGGGGCATCATTCACCCCTCCACTTT
CASSSGQGHHSPLHF
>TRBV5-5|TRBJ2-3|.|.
TGTGCCAGCAGCTTGGACGGGGTCGGTACAGATACGCAGTATTTT
CASSLDGVGTDTQYF
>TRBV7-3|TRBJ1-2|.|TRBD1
TGTGCCAGCAGCTCGACAGGGGGCCTAAACTATGGCTACACCTTC
CASSSTGGLNYGYTF
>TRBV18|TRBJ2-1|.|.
TGTGCCAGCTCACCAACGCGGGGCCAAGACAATGAGCAGTTCTTC
CASSPTRGQDNEQFF
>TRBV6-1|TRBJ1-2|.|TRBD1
TGTGCCAGCAGTGAAGGCACAATCGGGACAGGGGCAGGCTACACCTTC
CASSEGTIGTGAGYTF
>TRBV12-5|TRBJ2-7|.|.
TGTGCTAGTGGTTTGTCGGCGGTGAGCTCCTACGAGCAGTACTTC
CASGLSAVSSYEQYF
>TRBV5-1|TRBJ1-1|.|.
TGCGCCAGCAGCTCCGGGAACACTGAAGCTTTCTTT
CASSSGNTEAFF
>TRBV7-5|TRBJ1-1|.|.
TGTGTCAGAAGCTGGCGGGACAGGGGTATTGTAGTGTACACTGAAGCTTTCTTT
CVRSWRDRGIVVYTEAFF
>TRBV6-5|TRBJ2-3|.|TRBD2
TGTGCCAGCAGTTTGGGACTAGTCCCAGATACGCAGTATTTT
CASSLGLVPDTQYF
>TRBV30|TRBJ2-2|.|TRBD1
TGTGCCTGGGGACGATCGGGACAGGCGAGTTTCGGCACCGGGGAGCTGTTTTTT
CAWGRSGQASFGTGELFF
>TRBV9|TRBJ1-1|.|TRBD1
TGTGCCAGCAGCGCGGATACAGGGGGAGGCGTGAACACTGAAGCTTTCTTT
CASSADTGGGVNTEAFF